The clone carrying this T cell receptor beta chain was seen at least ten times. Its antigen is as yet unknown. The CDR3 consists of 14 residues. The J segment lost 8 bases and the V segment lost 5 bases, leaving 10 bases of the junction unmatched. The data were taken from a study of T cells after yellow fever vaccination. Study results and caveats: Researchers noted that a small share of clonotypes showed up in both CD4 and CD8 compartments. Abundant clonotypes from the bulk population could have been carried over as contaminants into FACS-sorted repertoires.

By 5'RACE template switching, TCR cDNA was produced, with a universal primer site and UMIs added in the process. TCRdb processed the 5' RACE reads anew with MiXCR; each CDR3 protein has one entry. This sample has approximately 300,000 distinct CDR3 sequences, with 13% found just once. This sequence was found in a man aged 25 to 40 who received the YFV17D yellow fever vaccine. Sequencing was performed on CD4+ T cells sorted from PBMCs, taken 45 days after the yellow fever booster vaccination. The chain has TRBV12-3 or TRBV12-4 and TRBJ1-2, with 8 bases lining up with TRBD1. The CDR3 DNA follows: TGTGCCAGCAGTCCTTCGGGACAGGTCTGGGGCTACACCTTC. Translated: CASSPSGQVWGYTF.